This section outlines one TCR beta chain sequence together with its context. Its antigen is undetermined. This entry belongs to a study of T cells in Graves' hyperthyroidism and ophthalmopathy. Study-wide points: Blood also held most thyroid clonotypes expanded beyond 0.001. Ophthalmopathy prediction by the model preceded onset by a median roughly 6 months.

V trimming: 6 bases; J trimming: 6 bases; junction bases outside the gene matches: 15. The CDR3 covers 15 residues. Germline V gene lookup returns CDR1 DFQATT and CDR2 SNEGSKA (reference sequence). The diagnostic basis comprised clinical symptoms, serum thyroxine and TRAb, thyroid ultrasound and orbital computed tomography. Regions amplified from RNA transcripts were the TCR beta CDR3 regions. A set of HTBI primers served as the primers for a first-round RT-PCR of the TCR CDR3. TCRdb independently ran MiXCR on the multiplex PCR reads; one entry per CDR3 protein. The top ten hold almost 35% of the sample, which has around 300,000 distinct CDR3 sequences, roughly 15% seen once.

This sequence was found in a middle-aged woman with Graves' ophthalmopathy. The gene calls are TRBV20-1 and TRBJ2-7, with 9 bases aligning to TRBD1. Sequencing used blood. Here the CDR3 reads CSAATGTGYGLEQYF. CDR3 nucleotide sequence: TGCAGTGCAGCAACCGGGACAGGGTACGGCCTCGAGCAGTACTTC.